This entry features one TCR beta chain sequence. Assay used: immunoSEQ multiplex PCR; TCRdb lists only in-frame clones, some missing. The sample lists about 240,000 clones, 83% occurring once. The sample comes from a study of blood T cell repertoires in COVID-19. About the research overall: Sites across the United States, Italy and Spain contributed samples from acute and convalescent COVID-19.

Unmatched junction bases numbered 13, after V lost 5 bases and J lost 2 bases. The CDR3 length is 17 residues. Germline CDR1 and CDR2: MDHEN and SYDVKM. The origin of this receptor is a human donor in a cohort sampled during active COVID-19. The sequenced sample consisted of peripheral blood. The rearrangement joins TRBV28 to TRBJ2-5; 8 bases agree with TRBD1. The CDR3 nucleotides read TGTGCCAGCAGTCCCCACAGGCTAGGACAGGGACAAGAGACCCAGTACTTC. Translated, it gives CASSPHRLGQGQETQYF.